This is a list of T cell receptor beta chains from one sample in a study of shared clonotypes between healthy human individuals. Sequencing was performed with immunoSEQ multiplex PCR; in TCRdb, only in-frame clones are kept and a portion is missing. The profile shows about 1,900,000 clones, 85% to 95% of them singletons. Sequenced material: naive CD8+ T cells sorted from blood. The receptors here all came from a man between 18 and 35 years old in good health. The CDR3 runs from the conserved cysteine through the conserved F or W. Each record gives: clone size, V gene, J gene, D gene, CDR3 protein, CDR3 DNA. The D gene is left open where the match is weak. Expanded clones get a size class; other rows say once, few or many, or leave the size out.

-,TRBV4-3,TRBJ1-5,-,CASSQDKYSNQPQHF,TGCGCCAGCAGCCAAGACAAGTATAGCAATCAGCCCCAGCATTTT
once,TRBV15,TRBJ1-1,-,CATSPGGENTEAFF,TGTGCCACCAGCCCAGGCGGGGAAAACACTGAAGCTTTCTTT
-,TRBV6-5,TRBJ1-6,-,CASSYSRGGYNSPLHF,TGTGCCAGCAGTTACAGCAGGGGTGGGTATAATTCACCCCTCCACTTT
-,TRBV7-8,TRBJ1-5,-,CASSLVGVNQPQHF,TGTGCCAGCAGCTTAGTGGGGGTAAATCAGCCCCAGCATTTT
-,TRBV7-9,TRBJ1-1,-,CASSLSYMNTEAFF,TGTGCCAGCAGCTTGAGCTACATGAACACTGAAGCTTTCTTT
-,TRBV5-1,TRBJ2-7,TRBD2,CASSLVPSGASYEQYF,TGCGCCAGCAGCTTGGTGCCTAGCGGGGCATCCTACGAGCAGTACTTC
-,TRBV27,TRBJ1-1,-,CASRPGFNTEAFF,TGTGCCAGCAGGCCAGGGTTTAACACTGAAGCTTTCTTT
-,TRBV11-2,TRBJ1-4,-,CASSDTGPEKLFF,TGTGCCAGCAGCGATACGGGACCGGAAAAACTGTTTTTT
-,TRBV6-5,TRBJ1-6,-,CASSYVSGNYNSPLHF,TGTGCCAGCAGTTACGTCTCAGGGAATTATAATTCACCCCTCCACTTT
-,TRBV4-3,TRBJ2-5,TRBD2,CASSPFTAGEETQYF,TGCGCCAGCAGCCCCTTTACAGCGGGAGAGGAGACCCAGTACTTC
-,TRBV6-1,TRBJ1-6,-,CASSEDEPQSSPLHF,TGTGCCAGCAGTGAAGACGAGCCACAGAGTTCACCCCTCCACTTT
once,TRBV29-1,TRBJ2-7,TRBD1,CSARTGASYEQYF,TGCAGCGCCCGGACAGGGGCCTCCTACGAGCAGTACTTC